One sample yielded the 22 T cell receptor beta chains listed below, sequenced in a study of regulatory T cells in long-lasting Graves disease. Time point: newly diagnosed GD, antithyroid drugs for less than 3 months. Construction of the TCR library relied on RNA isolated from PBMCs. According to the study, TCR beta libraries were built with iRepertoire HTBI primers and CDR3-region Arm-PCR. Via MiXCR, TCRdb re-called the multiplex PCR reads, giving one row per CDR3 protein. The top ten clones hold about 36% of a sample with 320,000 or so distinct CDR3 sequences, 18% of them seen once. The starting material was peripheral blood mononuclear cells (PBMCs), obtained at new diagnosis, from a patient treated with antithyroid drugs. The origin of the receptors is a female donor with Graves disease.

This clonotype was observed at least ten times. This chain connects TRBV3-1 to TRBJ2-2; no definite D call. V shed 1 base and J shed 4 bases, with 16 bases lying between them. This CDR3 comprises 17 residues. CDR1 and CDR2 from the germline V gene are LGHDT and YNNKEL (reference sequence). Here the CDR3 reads CASSQGPLDSSTGELFF. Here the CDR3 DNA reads TGTGCCAGCAGCCAAGGCCCGCTAGACTCCTCCACCGGGGAGCTGTTTTTT.

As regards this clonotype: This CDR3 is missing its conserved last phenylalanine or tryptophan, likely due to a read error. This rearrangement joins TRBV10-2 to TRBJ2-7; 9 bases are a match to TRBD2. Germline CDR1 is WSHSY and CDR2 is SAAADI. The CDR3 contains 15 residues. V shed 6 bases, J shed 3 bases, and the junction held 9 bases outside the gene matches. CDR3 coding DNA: TGCGCCAGCAGCGAGGGACTAGCAGATAGCTACGAGCAGTACTCC. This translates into CASSEGLADSYEQYS.

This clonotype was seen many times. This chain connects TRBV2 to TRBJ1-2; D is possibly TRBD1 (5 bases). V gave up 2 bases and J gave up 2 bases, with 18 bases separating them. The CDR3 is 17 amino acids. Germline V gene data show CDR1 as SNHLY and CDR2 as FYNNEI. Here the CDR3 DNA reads TGTGCCAGCAGTGAACAGGGTTCCGGAGGGAGCAACTATGGCTACACCTTC. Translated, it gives CASSEQGSGGSNYGYTF.

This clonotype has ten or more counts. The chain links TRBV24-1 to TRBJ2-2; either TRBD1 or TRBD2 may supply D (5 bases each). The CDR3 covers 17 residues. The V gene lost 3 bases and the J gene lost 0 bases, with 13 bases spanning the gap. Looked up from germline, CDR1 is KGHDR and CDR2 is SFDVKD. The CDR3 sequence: CATSDKTGTTNTGELFF. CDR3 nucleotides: TGTGCCACCAGTGATAAGACCGGGACGACGAACACCGGGGAGCTGTTTTTT.

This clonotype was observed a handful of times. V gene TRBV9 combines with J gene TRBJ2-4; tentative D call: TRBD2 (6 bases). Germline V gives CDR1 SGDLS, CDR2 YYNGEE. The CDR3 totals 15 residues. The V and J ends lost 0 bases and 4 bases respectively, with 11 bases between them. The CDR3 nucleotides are TGTGCCAGCAGCGTAGGTAATAGCGGAAAAAACATTCAGTACTTC. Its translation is CASSVGNSGKNIQYF.

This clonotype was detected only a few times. The CDR3 nucleotides read TGTGCCACCAGTGATAAGGGACTAGCGGGCGCCAGCTCCTACAATGAGCAGTTCTTC. Its protein product is CATSDKGLAGASSYNEQFF. V and J are TRBV24-1 and TRBJ2-1; 12 positions match TRBD2. This CDR3 region has 19 residues. V lost 3 bases, J lost 0 bases, and 8 bases stayed unmatched. Germline loops: CDR1 KGHDR, CDR2 SFDVKD.

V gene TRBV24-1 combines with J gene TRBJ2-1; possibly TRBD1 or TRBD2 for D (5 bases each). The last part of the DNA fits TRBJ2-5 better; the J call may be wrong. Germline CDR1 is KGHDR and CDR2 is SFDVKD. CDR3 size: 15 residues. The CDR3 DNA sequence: TGTGCCACCAGTGATTTGTTGGGGGACCAAGAGACCCAGTACTTC. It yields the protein CATSDLLGDQETQYF.

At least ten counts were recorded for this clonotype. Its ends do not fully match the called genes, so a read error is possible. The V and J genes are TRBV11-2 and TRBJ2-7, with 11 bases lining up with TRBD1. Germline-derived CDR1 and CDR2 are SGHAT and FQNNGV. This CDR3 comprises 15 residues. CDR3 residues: CASTLGQGASYEQYF. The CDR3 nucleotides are TGTGCCAGCACCTTAGGACAGGGGGCGTCCTACGAGCAGTACTTC.

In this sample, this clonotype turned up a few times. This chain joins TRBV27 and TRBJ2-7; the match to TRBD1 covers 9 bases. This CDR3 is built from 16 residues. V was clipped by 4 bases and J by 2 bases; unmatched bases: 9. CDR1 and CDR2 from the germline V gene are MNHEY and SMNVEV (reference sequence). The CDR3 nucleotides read TGTGCCAGCAGTTCCCGACCGGGACAGGGCCCCTACGAGCAGTACTTC. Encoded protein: CASSSRPGQGPYEQYF.

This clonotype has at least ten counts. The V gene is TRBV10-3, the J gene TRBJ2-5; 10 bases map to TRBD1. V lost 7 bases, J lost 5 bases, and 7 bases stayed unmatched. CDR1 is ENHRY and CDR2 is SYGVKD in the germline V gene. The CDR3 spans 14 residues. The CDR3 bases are TGTGCCATCAATCCGGGACAGGGGACGGAGACCCAGTACTTC. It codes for CAINPGQGTETQYF.

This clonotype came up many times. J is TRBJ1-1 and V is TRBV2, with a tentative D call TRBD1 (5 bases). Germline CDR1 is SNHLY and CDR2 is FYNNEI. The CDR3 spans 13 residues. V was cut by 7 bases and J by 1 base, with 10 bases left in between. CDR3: CASTRGTNTEAFF. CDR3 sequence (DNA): TGTGCCAGCACCCGAGGGACGAACACTGAAGCTTTCTTT.

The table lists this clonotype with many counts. The CDR3 sequence is CASSVGQPLRMQYF. The CDR3 DNA sequence: TGTGCCAGCAGCGTAGGACAGCCCCTCCGGATGCAGTACTTC. The chain combines TRBV28 with TRBJ2-7; a weak D match, TRBD1 (6 bases). CDR3 length equals 14 residues. V gave up 6 bases and J gave up 9 bases, with 21 bases separating them. The germline CDR1 and CDR2 sequences are MDHEN and SYDVKM.

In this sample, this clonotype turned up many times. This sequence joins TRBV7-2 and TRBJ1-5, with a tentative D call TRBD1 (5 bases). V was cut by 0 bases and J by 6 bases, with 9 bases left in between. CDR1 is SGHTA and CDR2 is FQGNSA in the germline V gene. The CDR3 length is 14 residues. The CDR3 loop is CASSLALGVQPQHF. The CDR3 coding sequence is TGTGCCAGCAGCTTAGCGCTGGGGGTTCAGCCCCAGCATTTT.

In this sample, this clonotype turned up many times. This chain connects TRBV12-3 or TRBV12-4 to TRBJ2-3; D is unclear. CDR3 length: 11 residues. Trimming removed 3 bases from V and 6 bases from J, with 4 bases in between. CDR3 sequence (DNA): TGTGCCAGCAGTTTGCCTGATACGCAGTATTTT. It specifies CASSLPDTQYF.

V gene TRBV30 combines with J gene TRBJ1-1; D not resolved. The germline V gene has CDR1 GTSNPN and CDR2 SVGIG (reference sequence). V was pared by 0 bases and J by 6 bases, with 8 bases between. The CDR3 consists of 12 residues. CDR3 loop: CAWSVTASEAFF. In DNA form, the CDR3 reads TGTGCCTGGAGTGTCACAGCCTCTGAAGCTTTCTTT.

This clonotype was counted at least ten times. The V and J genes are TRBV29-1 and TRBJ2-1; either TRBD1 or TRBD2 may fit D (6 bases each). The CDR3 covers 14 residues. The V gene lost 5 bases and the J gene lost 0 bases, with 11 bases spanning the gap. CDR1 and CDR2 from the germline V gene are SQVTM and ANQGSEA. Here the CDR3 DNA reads TGCAGCGTTCGGGGGCAGAGCTCCTACAATGAGCAGTTCTTC. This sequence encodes CSVRGQSSYNEQFF.

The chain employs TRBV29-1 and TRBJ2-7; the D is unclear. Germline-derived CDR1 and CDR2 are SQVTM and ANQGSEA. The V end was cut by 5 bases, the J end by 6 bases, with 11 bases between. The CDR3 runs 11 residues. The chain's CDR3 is CSVYQRGEQYF. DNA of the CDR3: TGCAGCGTTTACCAGCGCGGCGAGCAGTACTTC.

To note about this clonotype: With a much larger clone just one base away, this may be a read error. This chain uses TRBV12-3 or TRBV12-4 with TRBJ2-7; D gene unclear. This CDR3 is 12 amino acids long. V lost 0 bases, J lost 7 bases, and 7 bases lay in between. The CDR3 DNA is TGTGCCAGCAGTTTAGCGAGCCGTGAGCAGTACTTC. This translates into CASSLASREQYF.

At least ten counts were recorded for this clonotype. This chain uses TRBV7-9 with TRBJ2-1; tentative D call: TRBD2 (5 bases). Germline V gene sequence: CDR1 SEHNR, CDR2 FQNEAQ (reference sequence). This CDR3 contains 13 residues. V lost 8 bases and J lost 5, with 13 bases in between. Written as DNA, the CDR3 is TGTGCCAGCGGGCGGTTAGCGAACAATGAGCAGTTCTTC. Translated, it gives CASGRLANNEQFF.

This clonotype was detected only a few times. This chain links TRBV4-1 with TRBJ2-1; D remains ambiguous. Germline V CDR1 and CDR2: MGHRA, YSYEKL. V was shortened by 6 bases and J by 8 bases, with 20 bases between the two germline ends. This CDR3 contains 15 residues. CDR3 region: CASSKGWGDIDEQFF. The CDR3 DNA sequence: TGCGCCAGCAGTAAAGGGTGGGGTGATATAGATGAGCAGTTCTTC.

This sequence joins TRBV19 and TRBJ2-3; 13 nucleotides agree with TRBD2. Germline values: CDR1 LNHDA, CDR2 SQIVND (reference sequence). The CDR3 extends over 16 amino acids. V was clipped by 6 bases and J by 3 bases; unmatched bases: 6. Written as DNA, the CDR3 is TGTGCCAGTAGGGGAGGACTAGCGGGAGAAACAGATACGCAGTATTTT. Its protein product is CASRGGLAGETDTQYF.

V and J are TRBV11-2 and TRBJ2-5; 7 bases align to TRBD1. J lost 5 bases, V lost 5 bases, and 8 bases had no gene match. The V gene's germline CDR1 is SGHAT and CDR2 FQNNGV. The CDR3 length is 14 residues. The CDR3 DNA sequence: TGTGCCAGCAGCCCCGACAGGGTCTGGGAGACCCAGTACTTC. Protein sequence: CASSPDRVWETQYF.